This T cell receptor (beta chain) was observed in a study of blood T cells in healthy people across ages. This clonotype was counted many times. J was trimmed by 8 bases and V by 4 bases; bases with no gene match: 8. Germline loops: CDR1 KGHSH, CDR2 LQKENI. The CDR3 extends over 14 amino acids. Next came a second PCR, run for about 7 to 11 cycles, which used a sample-barcoded 5' primer along with a J-beta primer mix. MiXCR was run by TCRdb on the 5' RACE reads, yielding one entry per CDR3 protein. This repertoire shows roughly 680,000 distinct CDR3 sequences, roughly half found once; its top ten account for about 13%.

Sequenced input: blood. This TCR was recovered from an elderly woman in good health. The V gene is TRBV18, the J gene TRBJ2-1; 7 bases line up with TRBD2. Here the CDR3 DNA reads TGTGCCAGCTCACTAGGGAGACTAGCCGATGAGCAGTTCTTC. It is translated as CASSLGRLADEQFF.